This note documents a single T cell receptor (beta chain) sequence. The sample comes from a study of T cell responses to AZD1222 COVID-19 vaccine. Data came from immunoSEQ multiplex PCR; TCRdb stores just in-frame clones and leaves some out. The table records about 120,000 clones, roughly nine tenths of them present only once. The sample in question was peripheral blood, obtained on day 0 of AZD1222 vaccination. The receptor comes from an adult in good health.

CDR3 sequence (DNA): TGTGCCAGTTGGCGACAGGCTTCTAACTATGGCTACACCTTC. Amino acid sequence: CASWRQASNYGYTF. This rearrangement joins TRBV6-5 to TRBJ1-2; D may be TRBD1 (6 bases). V was shortened by 9 bases and J by 0 bases, with 14 bases between the two germline ends. CDR3 size: 14 residues. Looked up from germline, CDR1 is MNHEY and CDR2 is SVGAGI.